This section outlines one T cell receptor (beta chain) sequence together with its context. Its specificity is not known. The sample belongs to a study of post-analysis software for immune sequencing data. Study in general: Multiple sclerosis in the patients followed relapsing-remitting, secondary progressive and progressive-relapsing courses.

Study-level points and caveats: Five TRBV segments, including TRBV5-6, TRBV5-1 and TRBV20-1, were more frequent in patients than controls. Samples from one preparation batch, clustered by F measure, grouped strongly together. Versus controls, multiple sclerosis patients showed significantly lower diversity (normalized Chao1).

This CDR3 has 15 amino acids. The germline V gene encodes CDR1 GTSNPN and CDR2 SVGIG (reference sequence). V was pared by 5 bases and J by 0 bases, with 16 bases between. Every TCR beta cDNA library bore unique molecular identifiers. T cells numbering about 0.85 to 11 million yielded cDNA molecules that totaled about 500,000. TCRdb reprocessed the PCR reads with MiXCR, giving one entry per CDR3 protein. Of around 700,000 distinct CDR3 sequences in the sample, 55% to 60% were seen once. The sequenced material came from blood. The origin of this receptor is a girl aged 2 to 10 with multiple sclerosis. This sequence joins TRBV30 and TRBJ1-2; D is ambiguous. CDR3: CAWDAGFAANYGYTF. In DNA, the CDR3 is TGTGCCTGGGACGCGGGGTTCGCCGCTAACTATGGCTACACCTTC.